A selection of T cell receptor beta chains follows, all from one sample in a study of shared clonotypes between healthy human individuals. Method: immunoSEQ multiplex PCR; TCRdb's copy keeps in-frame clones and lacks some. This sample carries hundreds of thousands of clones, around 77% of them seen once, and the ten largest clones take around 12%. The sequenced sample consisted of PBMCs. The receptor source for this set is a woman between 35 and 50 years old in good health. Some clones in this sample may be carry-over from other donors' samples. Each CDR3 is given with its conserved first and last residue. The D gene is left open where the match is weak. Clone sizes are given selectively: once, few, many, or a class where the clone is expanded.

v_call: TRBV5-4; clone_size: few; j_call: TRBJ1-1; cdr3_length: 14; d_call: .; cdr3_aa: CASFRGGGHTEAFF; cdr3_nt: TGTGCCAGCTTTCGAGGCGGGGGGCACACTGAAGCTTTCTTT
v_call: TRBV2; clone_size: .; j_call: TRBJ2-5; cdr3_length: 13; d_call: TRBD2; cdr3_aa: CASSVWGGETQYF; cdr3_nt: TGTGCCAGCAGTGTGTGGGGGGGGGAGACCCAGTACTTC
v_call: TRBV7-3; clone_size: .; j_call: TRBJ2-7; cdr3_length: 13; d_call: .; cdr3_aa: CASSLNYRGEQYF; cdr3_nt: TGTGCCAGCAGCTTAAACTACAGAGGGGAGCAGTACTTC
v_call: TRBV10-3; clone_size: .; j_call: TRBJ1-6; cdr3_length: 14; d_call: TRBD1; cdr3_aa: CAISDRDRESPLHF; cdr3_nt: TGTGCCATCAGTGATCGGGACAGGGAATCACCCCTCCACTTT
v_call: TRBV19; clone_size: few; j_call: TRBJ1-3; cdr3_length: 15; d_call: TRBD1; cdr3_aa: CASRPDRVGGNTIYF; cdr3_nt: TGTGCCAGTAGACCCGACAGGGTCGGTGGAAACACCATATATTTT
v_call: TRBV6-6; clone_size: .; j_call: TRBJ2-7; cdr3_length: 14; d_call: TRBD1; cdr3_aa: CASSPGQGTHEQYF; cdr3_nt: TGTGCCAGCAGCCCGGGACAGGGTACCCACGAGCAGTACTTC
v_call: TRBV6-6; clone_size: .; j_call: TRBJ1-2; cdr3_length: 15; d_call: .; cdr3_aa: CASRETPDKNYGYTF; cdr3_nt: TGTGCCAGCAGAGAAACTCCGGACAAGAACTATGGCTACACCTTC
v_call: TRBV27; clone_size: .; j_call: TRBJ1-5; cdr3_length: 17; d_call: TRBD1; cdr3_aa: CASRSRDRGFDNQPQHF; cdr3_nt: TGTGCCAGCAGAAGCCGGGACAGGGGTTTTGACAATCAGCCCCAGCATTTT
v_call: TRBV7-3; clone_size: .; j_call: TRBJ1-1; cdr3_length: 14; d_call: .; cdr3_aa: CASSREGGPTEAFF; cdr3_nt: TGTGCCAGCAGCCGCGAGGGAGGGCCGACTGAAGCTTTCTTT
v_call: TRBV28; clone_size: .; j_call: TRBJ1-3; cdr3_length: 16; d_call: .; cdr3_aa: CASSLIGSDSGNTIYF; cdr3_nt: TGTGCCAGCAGTTTGATAGGGAGCGACTCTGGAAACACCATATATTTT
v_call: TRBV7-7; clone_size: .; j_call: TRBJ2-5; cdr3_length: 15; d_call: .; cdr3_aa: CASSLGGGRQETQYF; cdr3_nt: TGTGCTAGCAGCTTAGGCGGCGGGCGACAAGAGACCCAGTACTTC
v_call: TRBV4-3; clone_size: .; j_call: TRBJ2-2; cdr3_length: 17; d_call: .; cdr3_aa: CASSQEARAGGTGELFF; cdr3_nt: TGCGCCAGCAGCCAAGAAGCGAGGGCCGGTGGCACCGGGGAGCTGTTTTTT
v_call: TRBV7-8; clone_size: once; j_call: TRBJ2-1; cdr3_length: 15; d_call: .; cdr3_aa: CASSPQGPLAYEQFF; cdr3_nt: TGTGCCAGCAGCCCACAGGGACCTTTGGCCTATGAGCAGTTCTTC
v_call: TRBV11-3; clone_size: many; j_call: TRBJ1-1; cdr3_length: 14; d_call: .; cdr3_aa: CASSLEGGNTEAFF; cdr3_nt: TGTGCCAGCAGCTTAGAGGGCGGGAACACTGAAGCTTTCTTT
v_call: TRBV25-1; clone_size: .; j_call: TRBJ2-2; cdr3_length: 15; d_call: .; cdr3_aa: CASSGGSGYTGELFF; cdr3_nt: TGTGCCAGCAGTGGTGGGTCAGGGTACACCGGGGAGCTGTTTTTT
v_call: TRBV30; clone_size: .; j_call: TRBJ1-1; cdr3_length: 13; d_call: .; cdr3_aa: CAVRRGGDTEAFF; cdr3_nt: TGTGCCGTCAGGAGAGGGGGGGACACTGAAGCTTTCTTT
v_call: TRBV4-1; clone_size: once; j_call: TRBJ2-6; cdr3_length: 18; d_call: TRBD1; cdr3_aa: CASSQGQGPFRGANVLTF; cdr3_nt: TGCGCCAGCAGCCAAGGACAGGGCCCCTTTCGCGGGGCCAACGTCCTGACTTTC
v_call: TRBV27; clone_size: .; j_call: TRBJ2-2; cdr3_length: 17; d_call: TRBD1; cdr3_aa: CASSLSLQGADTGELFF; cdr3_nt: TGTGCCAGCAGTTTATCGTTACAGGGGGCAGACACCGGGGAGCTGTTTTTT
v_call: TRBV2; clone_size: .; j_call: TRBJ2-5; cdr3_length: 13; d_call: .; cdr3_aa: CASCREEQETQYF; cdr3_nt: TGTGCCAGCTGTAGAGAGGAACAAGAGACCCAGTACTTC
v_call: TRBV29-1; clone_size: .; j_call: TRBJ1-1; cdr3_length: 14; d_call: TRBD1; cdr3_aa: CSVAFQWGGGKAFF; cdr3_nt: TGCAGCGTTGCCTTCCAGTGGGGAGGGGGCAAAGCTTTCTTT
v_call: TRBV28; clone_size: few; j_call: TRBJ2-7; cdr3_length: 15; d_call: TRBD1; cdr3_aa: CASSPPGQGGYEQYF; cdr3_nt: TGTGCCAGCAGTCCCCCTGGACAGGGGGGCTACGAGCAGTACTTC
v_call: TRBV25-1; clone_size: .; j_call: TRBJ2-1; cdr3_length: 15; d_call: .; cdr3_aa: CASSEYKGIYNEQFF; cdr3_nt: TGTGCCAGCAGTGAATATAAGGGTATCTACAATGAGCAGTTCTTC
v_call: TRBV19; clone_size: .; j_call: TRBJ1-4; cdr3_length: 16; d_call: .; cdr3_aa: CASSMAIWQTNEKLFF; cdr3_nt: TGTGCCAGTAGTATGGCGATTTGGCAAACTAATGAAAAACTGTTTTTT
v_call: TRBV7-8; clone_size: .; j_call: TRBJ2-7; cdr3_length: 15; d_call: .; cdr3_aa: CTSSYLRYSPYEQYF; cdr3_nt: TGTACCAGCAGTTACCTCCGCTACTCACCCTACGAGCAGTACTTC
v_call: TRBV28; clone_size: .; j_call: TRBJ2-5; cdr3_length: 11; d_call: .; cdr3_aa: CASSSFETQYF; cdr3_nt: TGTGCCAGCAGTAGCTTCGAGACCCAGTACTTC
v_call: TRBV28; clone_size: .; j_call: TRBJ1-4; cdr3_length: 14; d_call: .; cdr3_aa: CASRPGPMGEKLFF; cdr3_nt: TGTGCCAGCAGACCGGGGCCGATGGGGGAAAAACTGTTTTTT
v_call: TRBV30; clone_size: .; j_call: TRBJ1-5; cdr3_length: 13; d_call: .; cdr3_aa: CAWSGDSNQPQHF; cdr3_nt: TGTGCCTGGAGTGGGGATAGCAATCAGCCCCAGCATTTT
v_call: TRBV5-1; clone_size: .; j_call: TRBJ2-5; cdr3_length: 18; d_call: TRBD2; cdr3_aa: CASSLTSGSPSGVETQYF; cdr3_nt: TGCGCCAGCAGCTTAACTAGCGGGAGCCCCTCGGGGGTGGAGACCCAGTACTTC
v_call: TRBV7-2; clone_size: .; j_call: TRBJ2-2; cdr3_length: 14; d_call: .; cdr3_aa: CASSQASVTGELFF; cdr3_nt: TGTGCCAGCAGCCAGGCGAGCGTCACCGGGGAGCTGTTTTTT
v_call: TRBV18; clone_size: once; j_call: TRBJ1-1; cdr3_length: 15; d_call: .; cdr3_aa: CASSPPIGENTEAFF; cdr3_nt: TGTGCCAGCTCACCACCAATAGGGGAGAACACTGAAGCTTTCTTT
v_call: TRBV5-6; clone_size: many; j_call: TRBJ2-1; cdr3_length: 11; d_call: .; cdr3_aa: CASSSYNEQFF; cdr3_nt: TGTGCCAGCAGCTCCTACAATGAGCAGTTCTTC
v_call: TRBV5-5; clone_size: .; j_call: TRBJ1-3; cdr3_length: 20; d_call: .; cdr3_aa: CASSRNRDFISLPKGNTIYF; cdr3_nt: TGTGCCAGCAGCCGCAACCGGGACTTCATTTCCCTCCCCAAAGGAAACACCATATATTTT
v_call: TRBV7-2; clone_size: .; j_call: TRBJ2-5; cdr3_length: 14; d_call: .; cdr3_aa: CASSSPRDAETQYF; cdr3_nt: TGTGCCAGCAGCTCCCCCAGGGATGCGGAGACCCAGTACTTC
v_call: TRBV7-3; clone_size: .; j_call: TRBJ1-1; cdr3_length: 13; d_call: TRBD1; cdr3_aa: CASSPQGGTEAFF; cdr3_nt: TGTGCCAGCAGCCCACAGGGGGGGACTGAAGCTTTCTTT
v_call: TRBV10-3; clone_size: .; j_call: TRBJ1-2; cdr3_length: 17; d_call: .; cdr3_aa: CAISESLVRARIYGYTF; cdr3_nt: TGTGCCATCAGTGAGTCGCTTGTCAGGGCGAGAATCTATGGCTACACCTTC
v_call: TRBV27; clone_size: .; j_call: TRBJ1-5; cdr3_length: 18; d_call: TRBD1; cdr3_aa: CASSSKTGTGKLSQPQHF; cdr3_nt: TGTGCCAGCAGTTCCAAAACCGGGACAGGGAAGTTGAGTCAGCCCCAGCATTTT
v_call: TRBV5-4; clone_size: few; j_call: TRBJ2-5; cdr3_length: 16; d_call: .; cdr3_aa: CASSDKKTGHQETQYF; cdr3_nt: TGTGCCAGCAGCGACAAAAAGACAGGCCACCAAGAGACCCAGTACTTC
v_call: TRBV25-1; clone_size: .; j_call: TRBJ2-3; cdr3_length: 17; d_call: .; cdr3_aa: CASSESPQGRFTDTQYF; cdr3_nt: TGTGCCAGCAGTGAATCCCCCCAGGGCAGGTTCACAGATACGCAGTATTTT
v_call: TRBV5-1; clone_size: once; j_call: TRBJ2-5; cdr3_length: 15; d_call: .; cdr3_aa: CASSLAGPYQETQYF; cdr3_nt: TGCGCCAGCAGCTTGGCGGGACCGTACCAAGAGACCCAGTACTTC
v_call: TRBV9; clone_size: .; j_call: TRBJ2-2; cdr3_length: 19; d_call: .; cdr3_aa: CASSVVRGSRGWNTGELFF; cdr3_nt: TGTGCCAGCAGCGTAGTGAGGGGATCTAGGGGTTGGAACACCGGGGAGCTGTTTTTT
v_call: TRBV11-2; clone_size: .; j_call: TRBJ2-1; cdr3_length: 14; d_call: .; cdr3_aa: CASSPGLTYNEQFF; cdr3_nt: TGTGCCAGCAGCCCCGGACTGACCTACAATGAGCAGTTCTTC
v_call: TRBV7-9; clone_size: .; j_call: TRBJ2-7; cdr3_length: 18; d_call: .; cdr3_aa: CASRHVGTPGAPSYEQYF; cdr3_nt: TGTGCCAGCAGACACGTCGGGACACCAGGGGCCCCCTCCTACGAGCAGTACTTC
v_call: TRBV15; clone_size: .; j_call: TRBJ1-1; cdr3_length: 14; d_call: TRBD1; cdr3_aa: CATSRGDRAPEAFF; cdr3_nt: TGTGCCACCAGCAGAGGGGACAGGGCGCCCGAAGCTTTCTTT
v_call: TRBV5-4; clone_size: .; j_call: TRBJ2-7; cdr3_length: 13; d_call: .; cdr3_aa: CASRAGLGGEQYF; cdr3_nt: TGTGCCAGCCGGGCAGGGCTGGGGGGCGAGCAGTACTTC
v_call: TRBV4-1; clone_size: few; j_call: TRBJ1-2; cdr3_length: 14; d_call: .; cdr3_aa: CASSHAWGGLGYTF; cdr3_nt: TGCGCCAGCAGCCACGCTTGGGGAGGGCTTGGCTACACCTTC
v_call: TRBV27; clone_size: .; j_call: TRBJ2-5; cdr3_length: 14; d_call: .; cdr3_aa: CASRPPSVQETQYF; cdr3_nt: TGTGCCAGCAGACCACCCTCGGTCCAAGAGACCCAGTACTTC
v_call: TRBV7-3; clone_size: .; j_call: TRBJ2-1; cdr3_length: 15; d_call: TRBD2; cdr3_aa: CASSPGLAGVNEQFF; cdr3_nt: TGTGCCAGCAGCCCCGGGTTAGCGGGAGTCAATGAGCAGTTCTTC
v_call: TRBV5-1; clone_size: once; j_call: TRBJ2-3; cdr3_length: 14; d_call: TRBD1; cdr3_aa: CASSPGQGTDTQYF; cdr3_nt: TGCGCCAGCAGCCCCGGACAGGGCACAGATACGCAGTATTTT
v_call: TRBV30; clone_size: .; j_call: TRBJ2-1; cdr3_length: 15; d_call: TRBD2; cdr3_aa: CAWIDGRAPYNEQFF; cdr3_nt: TGTGCCTGGATCGACGGGAGGGCCCCCTACAATGAGCAGTTCTTC
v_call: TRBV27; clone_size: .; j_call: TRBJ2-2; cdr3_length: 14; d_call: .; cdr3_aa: CASSLGFRTGELFF; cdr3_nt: TGTGCCAGCAGTTTGGGTTTTCGGACCGGGGAGCTGTTTTTT
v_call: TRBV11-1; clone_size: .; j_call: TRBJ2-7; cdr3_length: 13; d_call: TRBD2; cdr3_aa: CASSSRLAHEQYF; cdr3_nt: TGTGCCAGCAGCTCCCGACTAGCCCACGAGCAGTACTTC
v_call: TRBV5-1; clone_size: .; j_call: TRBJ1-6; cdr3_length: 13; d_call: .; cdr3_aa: CASSTQGWSPLHF; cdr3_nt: TGCGCCAGCAGCACGCAGGGGTGGTCACCCCTCCACTTT
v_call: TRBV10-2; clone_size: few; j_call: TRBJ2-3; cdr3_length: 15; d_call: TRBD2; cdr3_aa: CASSRLALSTDTQYF; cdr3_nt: TGCGCCAGCAGTAGACTAGCGCTATCCACAGATACGCAGTATTTT